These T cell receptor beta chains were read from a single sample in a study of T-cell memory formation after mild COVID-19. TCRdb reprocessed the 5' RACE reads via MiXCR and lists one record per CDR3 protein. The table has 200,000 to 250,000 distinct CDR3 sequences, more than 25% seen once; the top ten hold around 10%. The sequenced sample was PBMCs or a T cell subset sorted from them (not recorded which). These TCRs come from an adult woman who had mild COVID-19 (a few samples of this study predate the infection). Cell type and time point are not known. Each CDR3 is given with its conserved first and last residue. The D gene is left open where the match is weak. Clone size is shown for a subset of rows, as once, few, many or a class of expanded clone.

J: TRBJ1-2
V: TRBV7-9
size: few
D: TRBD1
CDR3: CASREGQELVYGYTF
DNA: TGTGCCAGCAGAGAGGGACAGGAACTCGTCTATGGCTACACCTTC

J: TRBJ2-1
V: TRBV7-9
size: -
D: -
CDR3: CASSDSSNNEQFF
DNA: TGTGCCAGCAGCGACAGTAGTAACAATGAGCAGTTCTTC

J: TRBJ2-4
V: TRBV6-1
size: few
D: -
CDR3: CASRQGNIQYF
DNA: TGTGCCAGTAGGCAGGGGAACATTCAGTACTTC

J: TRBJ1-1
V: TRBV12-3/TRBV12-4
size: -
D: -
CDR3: CASSREQGVFTEAFF
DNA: TGTGCCAGCAGCCGTGAACAGGGAGTTTTTACTGAAGCTTTCTTT

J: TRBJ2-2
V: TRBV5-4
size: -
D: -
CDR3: CASSDPKSTTGELFF
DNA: TGTGCCAGCAGCGATCCCAAGTCGACCACCGGGGAGCTGTTTTTT

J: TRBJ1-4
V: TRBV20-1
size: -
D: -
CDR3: CSANNNEKLFF
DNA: TGCAGTGCTAACAACAATGAAAAACTGTTTTTT

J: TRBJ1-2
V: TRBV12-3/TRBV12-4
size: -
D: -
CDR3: CASSLLGFGYGYTF
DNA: TGTGCCAGCAGTTTACTGGGTTTTGGCTATGGCTACACCTTC

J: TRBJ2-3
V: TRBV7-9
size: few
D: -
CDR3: CASSSPGHSTDTQYF
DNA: TGTGCCAGCAGCTCGCCGGGACACAGCACAGATACGCAGTATTTT

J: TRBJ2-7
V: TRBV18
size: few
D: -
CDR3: CASSPPGAGPERRGYYEQYF
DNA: TGTGCCAGCTCACCCCCGGGGGCAGGGCCCGAACGTCGAGGATACTACGAGCAGTACTTC

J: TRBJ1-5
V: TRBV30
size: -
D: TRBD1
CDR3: CAWGPGQGNQPQHF
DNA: TGTGCCTGGGGACCGGGACAGGGGAATCAGCCCCAGCATTTT

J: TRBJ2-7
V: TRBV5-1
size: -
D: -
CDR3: CASSLLSGSEGYEQYF
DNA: TGCGCCAGCAGCTTGTTGTCCGGGAGCGAGGGCTACGAGCAGTACTTC

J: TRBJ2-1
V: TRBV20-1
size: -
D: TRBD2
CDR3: CSARTSGGAYNEQFF
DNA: TGCAGTGCTAGGACAAGCGGGGGGGCCTACAATGAGCAGTTCTTC

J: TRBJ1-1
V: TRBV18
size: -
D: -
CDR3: CASSPGGVLAEAFF
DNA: TGTGCCAGCTCACCAGGGGGGGTACTCGCTGAAGCTTTCTTT

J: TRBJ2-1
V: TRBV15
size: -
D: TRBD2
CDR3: CATGTSGSYNEQFF
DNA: TGTGCCACCGGGACTAGCGGGAGTTACAATGAGCAGTTCTTC

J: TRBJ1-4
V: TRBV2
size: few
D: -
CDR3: CASRSDGATNEKLFF
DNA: TGTGCCAGCAGATCCGACGGTGCAACTAATGAAAAACTGTTTTTT

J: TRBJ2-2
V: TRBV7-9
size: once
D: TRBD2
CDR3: CASSLVRTSGNTGELFF
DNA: TGTGCCAGCAGCTTAGTTAGGACTAGCGGAAACACCGGGGAGCTGTTTTTT

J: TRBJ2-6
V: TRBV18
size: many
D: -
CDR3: CASSPGGANVLTF
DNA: TGCGCCAGCAGCCCGGGGGGGGCCAACGTCCTGACTTTC

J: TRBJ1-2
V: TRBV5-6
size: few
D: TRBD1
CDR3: CASSSGTGVSYGYTF
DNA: TGTGCCAGCAGCTCCGGGACAGGGGTGAGCTATGGCTACACCTTC

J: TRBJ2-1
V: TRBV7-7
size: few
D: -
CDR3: CASSKTGRAEQFF
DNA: TGTGCTAGCAGCAAGACTGGTAGGGCTGAGCAGTTCTTC

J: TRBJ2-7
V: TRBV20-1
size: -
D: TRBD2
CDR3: CSALPPDTSGSISYEQYF
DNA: TGCAGTGCCCTACCTCCTGACACTAGCGGGAGTATATCCTACGAGCAGTACTTC

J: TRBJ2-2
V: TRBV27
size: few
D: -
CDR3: CASSFTAGELFF
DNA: TGTGCCAGCAGTTTTACGGCCGGGGAGCTGTTTTTT

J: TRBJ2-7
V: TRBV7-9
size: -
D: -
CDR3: CASSVRNYEQYF
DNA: TGTGCCAGCAGCGTCCGGAACTACGAGCAGTACTTC

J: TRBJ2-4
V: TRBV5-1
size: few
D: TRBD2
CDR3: CASSLAWAGGPTKNIQYF
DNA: TGCGCCAGCAGCTTGGCCTGGGCGGGAGGGCCAACCAAAAACATTCAGTACTTC

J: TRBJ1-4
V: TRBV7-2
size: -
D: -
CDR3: CASSATGTGEKLFF
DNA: TGTGCCAGCAGCGCCACGGGGACGGGTGAAAAACTGTTTTTT

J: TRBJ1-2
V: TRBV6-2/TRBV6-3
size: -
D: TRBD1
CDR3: CASRDGTGLINGYTF
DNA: TGTGCCAGCAGGGATGGGACAGGGTTGATCAACGGCTACACCTTC

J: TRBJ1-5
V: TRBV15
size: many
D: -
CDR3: CATSGQGSRQPQHF
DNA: TGTGCCACCAGCGGTCAGGGTTCTAGGCAGCCCCAGCATTTT

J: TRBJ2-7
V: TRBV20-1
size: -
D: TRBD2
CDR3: CSASGLAGGTTYEQYF
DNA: TGCAGTGCCTCGGGACTAGCGGGAGGGACAACCTACGAGCAGTACTTC

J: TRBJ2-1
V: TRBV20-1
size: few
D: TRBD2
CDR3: CSAPGLAGANEQFF
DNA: TGCAGTGCCCCAGGACTAGCGGGAGCCAATGAGCAGTTCTTC

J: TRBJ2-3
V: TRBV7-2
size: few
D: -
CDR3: CASSGRGTQYF
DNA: TGTGCCAGCAGCGGCAGGGGTACGCAGTATTTT

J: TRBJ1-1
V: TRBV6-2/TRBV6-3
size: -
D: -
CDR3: CASSPNVLTEAFF
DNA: TGTGCCAGCAGCCCGAATGTCCTGACAGAAGCTTTCTTT

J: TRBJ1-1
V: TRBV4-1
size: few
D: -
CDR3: CASSQVGPNTEAFF
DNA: TGCGCCAGCAGCCAAGTAGGGCCGAACACTGAAGCTTTCTTT

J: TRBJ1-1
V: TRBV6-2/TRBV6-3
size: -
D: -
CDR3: CASSGRGVVNTEAFF
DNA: TGTGCCAGCAGTGGCCGAGGAGTTGTGAACACTGAAGCTTTCTTT

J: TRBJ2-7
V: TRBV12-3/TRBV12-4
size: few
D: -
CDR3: CASSLSNSYEQYF
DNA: TGTGCCAGCAGTTTGTCAAACTCCTACGAGCAGTACTTC

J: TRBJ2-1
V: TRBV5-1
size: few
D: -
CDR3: CASSVGTDASYNEQFF
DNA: TGCGCCAGCAGCGTAGGGACGGATGCCTCCTACAATGAGCAGTTCTTC

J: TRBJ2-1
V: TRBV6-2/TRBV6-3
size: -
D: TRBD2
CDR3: CASSASGEYNEQFF
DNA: TGTGCCAGCAGTGCTAGCGGGGAGTACAATGAGCAGTTCTTC

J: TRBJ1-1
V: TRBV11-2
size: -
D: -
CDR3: CASSPQGKSTEAFF
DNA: TGTGCCAGCAGCCCGCAGGGTAAGAGCACTGAAGCTTTCTTT

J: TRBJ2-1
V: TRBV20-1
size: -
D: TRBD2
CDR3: CSAHLGEGRAAYNEQFF
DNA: TGCAGTGCTCATCTCGGGGAGGGGCGGGCCGCCTACAATGAGCAGTTCTTC

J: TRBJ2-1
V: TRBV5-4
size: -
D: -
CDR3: CASNPATGYNEQFF
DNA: TGTGCCAGCAACCCAGCCACAGGATACAATGAGCAGTTCTTC

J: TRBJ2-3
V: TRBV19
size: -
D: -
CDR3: CASSSQPPVFTDTQYF
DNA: TGTGCCAGTAGTTCACAACCCCCCGTATTCACAGATACGCAGTATTTT

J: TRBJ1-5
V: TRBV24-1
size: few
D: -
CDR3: CATSDQGQPQHF
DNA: TGTGCCACCAGTGACCAAGGTCAGCCCCAGCATTTT

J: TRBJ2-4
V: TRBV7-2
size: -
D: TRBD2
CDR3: CASSSASGAKNIQYF
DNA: TGTGCCAGCAGCTCTGCTAGCGGAGCCAAAAACATTCAGTACTTC

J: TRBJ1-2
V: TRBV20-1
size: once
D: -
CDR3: CSARAEGGRRGYTF
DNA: TGCAGTGCTAGAGCAGAGGGGGGGCGGCGTGGCTACACCTTC

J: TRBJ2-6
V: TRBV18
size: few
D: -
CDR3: CASSRSGANVLTF
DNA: TGTGCCAGCTCACGCTCTGGGGCCAACGTCCTGACTTTC

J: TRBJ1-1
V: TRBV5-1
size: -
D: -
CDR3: CASSLAGDSTEAFF
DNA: TGCGCCAGCAGCTTGGCAGGGGATAGCACTGAAGCTTTCTTT

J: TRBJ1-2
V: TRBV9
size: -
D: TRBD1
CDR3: CASSPSSGGGYGYTF
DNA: TGTGCCAGCAGCCCTTCCTCAGGGGGCGGCTATGGCTACACCTTC

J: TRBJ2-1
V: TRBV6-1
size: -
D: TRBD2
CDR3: CASRGGEGYGRHNEQFF
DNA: TGTGCCAGCAGGGGCGGCGAGGGGTACGGGAGGCACAATGAGCAGTTCTTC

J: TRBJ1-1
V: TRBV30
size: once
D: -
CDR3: CAWSGGWKAFF
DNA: TGTGCCTGGAGCGGGGGGTGGAAAGCTTTCTTT

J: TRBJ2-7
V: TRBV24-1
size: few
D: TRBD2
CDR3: CATSDSAGRYEQYF
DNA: TGTGCCACCAGTGATTCAGCGGGGCGTTACGAGCAGTACTTC

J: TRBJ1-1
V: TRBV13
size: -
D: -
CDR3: CASSRDDSEAFF
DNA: TGTGCCAGCAGCCGCGATGACAGTGAAGCTTTCTTT

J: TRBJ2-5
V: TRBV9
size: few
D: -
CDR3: CASSVDGLGQETQYF
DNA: TGTGCCAGCAGCGTCGACGGCCTCGGGCAAGAGACCCAGTACTTC

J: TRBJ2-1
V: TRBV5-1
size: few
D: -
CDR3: CASSLAGREQFF
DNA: TGCGCCAGCAGCTTGGCCGGGCGGGAGCAGTTCTTC

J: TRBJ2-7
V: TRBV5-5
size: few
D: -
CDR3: CASSPTGSTYEQYF
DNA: TGTGCCAGCAGTCCTACAGGGTCCACCTACGAGCAGTACTTC

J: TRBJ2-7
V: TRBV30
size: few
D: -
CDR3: CAWRGRSSYEQYF
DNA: TGTGCCTGGAGGGGGAGGTCCTCCTACGAGCAGTACTTC

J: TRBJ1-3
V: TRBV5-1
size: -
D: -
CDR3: CASSLGNTRSGNTIYF
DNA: TGCGCCAGCAGCTTGGGGAACACCCGCTCTGGAAACACCATATATTTT